These 2 T cell receptor beta chains originate from one sample sequenced in a study of blood T cell repertoires in COVID-19. Here immunoSEQ multiplex PCR was the method, and the copy in TCRdb shows in-frame clones only, minus some. The sample records about 55,000 clones, more than 75% being singletons. Sequencing used peripheral blood. The receptors here all came from a human donor with active COVID-19. The donor label of this sample is uncertain.

V is TRBV9 and J is TRBJ2-2, with 8 bases that match TRBD1. Germline V gene sequence: CDR1 SGDLS, CDR2 YYNGEE. V lost 2 bases to trimming and J lost 5 bases; unmatched junction nucleotides: 5. The CDR3 is 15 residues long. The CDR3 DNA reads as TGTGCCAGCAGCGTCCTCCAGGGGGCAACCGGGGAGCTGTTTTTT. Encoded protein: CASSVLQGATGELFF.

The chain links TRBV6-2 or TRBV6-3 to TRBJ2-7; no reliable D call. V was clipped by 2 bases and J by 2 bases, with 10 bases between them. The CDR3 has 14 residues. The germline V gene encodes CDR1 MNHEY and CDR2 SVGEGT. CDR3 nucleotides: TGTGCCAGCAGTTACCCAGCGTATACCTACGAGCAGTACTTC. It specifies CASSYPAYTYEQYF.